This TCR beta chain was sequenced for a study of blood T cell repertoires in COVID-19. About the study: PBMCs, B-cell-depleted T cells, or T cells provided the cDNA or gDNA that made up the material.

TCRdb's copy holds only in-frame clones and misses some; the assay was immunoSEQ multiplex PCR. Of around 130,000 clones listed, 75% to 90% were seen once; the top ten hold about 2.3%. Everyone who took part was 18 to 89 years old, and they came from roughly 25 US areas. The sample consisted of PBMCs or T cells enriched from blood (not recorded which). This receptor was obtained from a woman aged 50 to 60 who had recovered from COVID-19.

CDR3 sequence reads: CASSLQGPTTAQFF. CDR3 in DNA: TGTGCCAGCAGCTTACAGGGACCGACCACGGCGCAGTTCTTC. The chain joins TRBV5-5 to TRBJ2-1, with D perhaps TRBD1 (6 bases). The CDR3 length is 14 residues. Trimming removed 2 bases from V and 12 bases from J, with 18 bases in between. The V gene's germline CDR1 is SGHKS and CDR2 YYEKEE (reference sequence). Combining the CDR3 with reference TRBV5-5 and TRBJ2-1 gives the whole variable domain DAGVTQSPTHLIKTRGQQVTLRCSPISGHKSVSWYQQVLGQGPQFIFQYYEKEERGRGNFPDRFSARQFPNYSSELNVNALLLGDSALYLCASSLQGPTTAQFFGPGTRLTVL.